This TCR beta chain was sequenced for a study of shared clonotypes between healthy human individuals. A note on this clone: Its antigen is unidentified.

The CDR3 runs 13 residues. V was shortened by 6 bases and J by 0 bases, with 6 bases between the two germline ends. Germline CDR1 MNHNS, CDR2 SASEGT. The input for sorted-subset replicate PCRs was approximately 190 ng DNA, about 30,000 T cell genomes. TCRdb keeps only in-frame clones here, not all; method: immunoSEQ multiplex PCR. The data show over 850,000 clones, with 70% to 80% seen just once and roughly 0.55% held by the top ten. Study outcomes and limitations: A few donors showed sharing of 4.5% to 6% of naive CD4 clonotypes.

There were only Caucasian adults among the donors, and all lived in Nashville, Tennessee. The chain combines TRBV6-1 with TRBJ1-5; D gene ambiguous. This TCR came from a man between 18 and 35 years old in good health. Some clones in this sample may be carry-over from other donors' samples. Specimen: memory CD4+ T cells from PBMCs. Subset indicated: CD45RA-negative fraction. The CDR3 DNA reads TGTGCCAGCAGGGTGTATAGCAATCAGCCCCAGCATTTT. Translating gives CASRVYSNQPQHF.